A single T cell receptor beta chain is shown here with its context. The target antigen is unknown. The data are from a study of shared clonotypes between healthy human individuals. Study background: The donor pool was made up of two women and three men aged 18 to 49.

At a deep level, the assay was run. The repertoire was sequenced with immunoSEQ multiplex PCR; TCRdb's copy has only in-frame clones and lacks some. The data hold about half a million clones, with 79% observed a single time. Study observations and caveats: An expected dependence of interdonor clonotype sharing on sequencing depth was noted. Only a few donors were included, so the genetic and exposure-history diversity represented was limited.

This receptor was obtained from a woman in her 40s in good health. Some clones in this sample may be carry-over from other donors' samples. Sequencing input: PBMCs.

CDR3 in amino acids: CAWRASRGGTQYF. The CDR3 DNA reads TGTGCCTGGAGGGCCAGCCGCGGTGGGACCCAGTACTTC. The genes are TRBV30 and TRBJ2-5; no clear D gene. V gave up 3 bases and J gave up 7 bases, with 15 bases separating them. The CDR3 is made up of 13 amino acids. Germline CDR1 GTSNPN, CDR2 SVGIG (reference sequence).